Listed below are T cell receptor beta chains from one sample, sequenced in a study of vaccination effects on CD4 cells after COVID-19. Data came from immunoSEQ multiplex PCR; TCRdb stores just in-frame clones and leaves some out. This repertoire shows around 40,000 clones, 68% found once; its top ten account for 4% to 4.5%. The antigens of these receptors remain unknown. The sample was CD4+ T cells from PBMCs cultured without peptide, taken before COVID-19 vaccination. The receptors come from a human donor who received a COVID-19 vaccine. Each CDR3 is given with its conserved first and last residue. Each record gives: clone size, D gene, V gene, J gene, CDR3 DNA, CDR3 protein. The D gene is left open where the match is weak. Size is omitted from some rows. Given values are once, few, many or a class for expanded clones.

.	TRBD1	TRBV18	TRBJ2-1	TGTGCCAGCTCACCACCCAGACAGGGTGGGAATGAGCAGTTCTTC	CASSPPRQGGNEQFF
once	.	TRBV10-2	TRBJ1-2	TGCGCCAGCACACCCGGGGGTTTGGGCTACACCTTC	CASTPGGLGYTF
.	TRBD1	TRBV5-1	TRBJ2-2	TGCGCCAGCAGCTTGGGGACAGGGGGCACCGGGGAGCTGTTTTTT	CASSLGTGGTGELFF
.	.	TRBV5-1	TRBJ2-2	TGCGCCAGCAGCTTGGAGGGAATCGGGGAGCTGTTTTTT	CASSLEGIGELFF
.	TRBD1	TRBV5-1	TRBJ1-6	TGCGCCAGCAGCTTAGCGGACAGGGGAATCGGATATTCACCCCTCCACTTT	CASSLADRGIGYSPLHF
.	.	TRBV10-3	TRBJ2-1	TGTGCCGCCACAGGGAGGGGGAATGAGCAGTTCTTC	CAATGRGNEQFF
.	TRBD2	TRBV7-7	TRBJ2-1	TGTGCCAGCAGCGTAGCGGGGGGATCCTACAATGAGCAGTTCTTC	CASSVAGGSYNEQFF
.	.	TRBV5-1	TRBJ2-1	TGCGCCAGCAGCTTGGAGGCACATTACAATGAGCAGTTCTTC	CASSLEAHYNEQFF
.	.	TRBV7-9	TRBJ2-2	TGTGCCAGCAGCTTATCCGGGACAACCGGGGAGCTGTTTTTT	CASSLSGTTGELFF
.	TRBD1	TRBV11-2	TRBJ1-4	TGTGCCAGCAGCTCGTCAGGGGGCGCGGGGGAAAAACTGTTTTTT	CASSSSGGAGEKLFF
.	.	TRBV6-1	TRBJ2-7	TGTGCCAGCAGTGAAACCCAGGGCTACGAGCAGTACTTC	CASSETQGYEQYF
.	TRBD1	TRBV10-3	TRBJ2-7	TGTGCCATCAGTGACCCGAGGACAGGGTCCGTCCACGAGCAGTACTTC	CAISDPRTGSVHEQYF
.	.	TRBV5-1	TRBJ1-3	TGCGCCAGCAGCTTGGAGGTGACAACTGGAAACACCATATATTTT	CASSLEVTTGNTIYF
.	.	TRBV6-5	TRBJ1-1	TGTGCCAGCAACACTAGGGGGGGAGCGAACACTGAAGCTTTCTTT	CASNTRGGANTEAFF
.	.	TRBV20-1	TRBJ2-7	TGCAGTGCTAGTAGGGGACGGACCTACGAGCAGTACTTC	CSASRGRTYEQYF
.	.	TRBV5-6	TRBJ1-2	TGTGCCAGCAGCTTGGGGCGGAACTATGGCTACACCTTC	CASSLGRNYGYTF
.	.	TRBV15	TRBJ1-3	TGTGCCACCAGCCGAAGCACAGGGCGGTTGGAAAACACCATATATTTT	CATSRSTGRLENTIYF
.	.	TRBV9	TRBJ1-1	TGTGCCAGCTGCAGACATTTGAACACTGAAGCTTTCTTT	CASCRHLNTEAFF
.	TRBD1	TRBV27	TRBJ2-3	TGTGCCAGCAGTTTAGAGGGGGCGAGGCCAGATACGCAGTATTTT	CASSLEGARPDTQYF
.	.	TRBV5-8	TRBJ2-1	TGTGCCAGCAGCTTTGTGAGGGGGGCCTCCGACTACAATGAGCAGTTCTTC	CASSFVRGASDYNEQFF
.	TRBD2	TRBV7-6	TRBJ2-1	TGTGCCAGCAGCTTAGAGGTTAGCGGGAGGCGAAGAAACAATGAGCAGTTCTTC	CASSLEVSGRRRNNEQFF
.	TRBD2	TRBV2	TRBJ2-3	TGTGCCAGCAGGGCTACTAGCGGTGGGCCAAGTACGCAGTATTTT	CASRATSGGPSTQYF
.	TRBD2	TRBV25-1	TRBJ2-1	TGTGCCAGCAGTGAAGGTAGCGGGGGGCTTAGCTCCTACAATGAGCAGTTCTTC	CASSEGSGGLSSYNEQFF
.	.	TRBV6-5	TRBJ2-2	TGTGCCAGCAGAGTTCCGGGGAACACCGGGGAGCTGTTTTTT	CASRVPGNTGELFF
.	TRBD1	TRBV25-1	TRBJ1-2	TGTGCCAGCAGTGAGGCAGGGGGCGGCTATGGCTACACCTTC	CASSEAGGGYGYTF
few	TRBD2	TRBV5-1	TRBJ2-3	TGCGCCAGCAGCTTGGGGTTTCGGGCGGGAGGGCAAGCAGATACGCAGTATTTT	CASSLGFRAGGQADTQYF
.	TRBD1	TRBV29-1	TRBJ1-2	TGCAGCATCACCGCCGGGACAGGGACTAACTATGGCTACACCTTC	CSITAGTGTNYGYTF
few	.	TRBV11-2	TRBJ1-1	TGTGCCAGCAGCTTAGATCGACGGGGGAGTGAAGCTTTCTTT	CASSLDRRGSEAFF
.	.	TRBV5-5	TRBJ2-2	TGTGCCAGCAGCGAGACAGTGAACACCGGGGAGCTGTTTTTT	CASSETVNTGELFF
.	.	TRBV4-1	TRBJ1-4	TGCGCCAGCAGCCAATATACGAGGGGGATGGTTGCAACTAATGAAAAACTGTTTTTT	CASSQYTRGMVATNEKLFF
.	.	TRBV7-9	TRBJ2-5	TGTGCCAGCAGCTTCGGACTTCCGGGAGAGACCCAGTACTTC	CASSFGLPGETQYF
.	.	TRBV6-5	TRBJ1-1	TGTGCCAGCACCCAGGGGCCGCCGGGCACTGAAGCTTTCTTT	CASTQGPPGTEAFF
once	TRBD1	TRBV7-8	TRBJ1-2	TGTGCCAGCAGCTTCCAGGGGGAGGACTATGGCTACACCTTC	CASSFQGEDYGYTF